This T cell receptor beta chain was captured by sequencing in a study of blood T cell repertoires in COVID-19. Overall study: Spain, Italy and the United States supplied samples that represented acute and convalescent COVID-19. T cells, B-cell-depleted T cells, or PBMCs supplied cDNA or gDNA.

As for this clone: One end of the junction does not line up with germline, which may come from a read error.

The repertoire was sequenced with immunoSEQ multiplex PCR; TCRdb's copy has only in-frame clones and lacks some. The profile shows over 100,000 clones, about 90% of them singletons. Sequenced: peripheral blood. The clonotype originates from a human donor in a cohort sampled during active COVID-19.

CDR3 coding DNA: TGTACCAGCAGCGATAGCGGGAGCTCCTACAATGAGCAGTTCTTC. This encodes CTSSDSGSSYNEQFF. The chain is built from TRBV9 and TRBJ2-1; 9 bases are a match to TRBD2. The CDR3 runs 15 residues. Germline V gives CDR1 SGDLS, CDR2 YYNGEE.